What follows are 26 T cell receptor beta chains derived from one specimen sequenced in a study of T cell responses to AZD1222 COVID-19 vaccine. The protocol was immunoSEQ multiplex PCR, while the TCRdb copy is restricted to in-frame clones and leaves out a portion. The sample holds tens of thousands of clones; around nine tenths are singletons and the top ten take around a tenth. The sample consisted of peripheral blood, taken 28 days after the second AZD1222 dose. The receptor set was obtained from an adult who received the AZD1222 COVID-19 vaccine.

The chain links TRBV9 to TRBJ2-1; 8 bases line up with TRBD1. The germline gives CDR1 SGDLS, CDR2 YYNGEE. Losses at the gene ends were 4 bases for V and 0 bases for J; bases not matched to a gene: 9. This CDR3 contains 17 residues. CDR3 in DNA: TGTGCCAGCAGCCCCCGGACAGGGCGGGTCTCCTACAATGAGCAGTTCTTC. This sequence encodes CASSPRTGRVSYNEQFF.

The chain employs TRBV10-3 and TRBJ1-6, with 8 bases fitting TRBD1. The CDR3 consists of 17 residues. V lost 6 bases and J lost 0; bases outside the gene matches: 7. Germline CDR1 ENHRY, CDR2 SYGVKD. CDR3 nucleotide sequence: TGTGCCATCAGCGCGACAGGGGAAAGCTCCTATAATTCACCCCTCCACTTT. Translating gives CAISATGESSYNSPLHF.

The chain has TRBV19 and TRBJ2-2, with D possibly matching TRBD1 (5 bases). From germline, CDR1 is LNHDA and CDR2 SQIVND (reference sequence). The CDR3 totals 14 residues. V lost 7 bases, J lost 0 bases, and 9 bases lay in between. CDR3 sequence: CASKGLANTGELFF. In DNA form, the CDR3 reads TGTGCCAGTAAGGGGCTAGCGAACACCGGGGAGCTGTTTTTT. The full variable domain, in which reference TRBV19 and TRBJ2-2 provide the parts outside the CDR3, is DGGITQSPKYLFRKEGQNVTLSCEQNLNHDAMYWYRQDPGQGLRLIYYSQIVNDFQKGDIAEGYSVSREKKESFPLTVTSAQKNPTAFYLCASKGLANTGELFFGEGSRLTVL.

This chain uses TRBV5-6 with TRBJ1-1; tentative D call: TRBD1 (5 bases). The germline gives CDR1 SGHDT, CDR2 YYEEEE. The CDR3 extends over 15 amino acids. V lost 2 bases and J 1 base, leaving 12 bases between the germline ends. The chain's CDR3 is CASSFRRGTNTEAFF. CDR3 bases: TGTGCCAGCAGCTTTCGTAGAGGGACGAACACTGAAGCTTTCTTT. The full variable domain, its missing parts supplied by reference TRBV5-6 and TRBJ1-1, is DAGVTQSPTHLIKTRGQQVTLRCSPKSGHDTVSWYQQALGQGPQFIFQYYEEEERQRGNFPDRFSGHQFPNYSSELNVNALLLGDSALYLCASSFRRGTNTEAFFGQGTRLTVV.

The chain recombines TRBV13 with TRBJ2-7, with TRBD1 matching over 9 bases. V was pared by 5 bases and J by 6 bases, with 2 bases of the junction left unmatched. The length of the CDR3 is 12 residues. In germline, CDR1 is PRHDT, CDR2 FYEKMQ (reference sequence). The CDR3 region has the DNA TGTGCCAGCAGCGCGACAGGGGGCGAGCAGTACTTC. Protein: CASSATGGEQYF.

The rearrangement uses TRBV19 and TRBJ2-2, with D perhaps given as TRBD1 or TRBD2 (6 bases each). Trimming shortened V by 3 bases and J by 0 bases, and 11 bases separated the two germline ends. CDR1 is LNHDA and CDR2 is SQIVND in the germline V gene (reference sequence). CDR3 length: 16 residues. The CDR3: CASSIIGGTNTGELFF. CDR3 coding DNA: TGTGCCAGTAGTATTATAGGGGGGACGAACACCGGGGAGCTGTTTTTT.

The chain combines TRBV10-3 with TRBJ2-3; D is uncertain. Germline assignment: CDR1 ENHRY and CDR2 SYGVKD. Trimming left V 2 bases short and J 0 bases short, with 9 bases between. CDR3 length: 15 residues. CDR3 amino acids: CAISESTASTDTQYF. The CDR3, as DNA: TGTGCCATCAGTGAGAGCACAGCTAGCACAGATACGCAGTATTTT.

The rearrangement links TRBV9 to TRBJ1-6; no reliable D call. V gave up 4 bases and J gave up 6 bases, with 23 bases separating them. The germline V gene has CDR1 SGDLS and CDR2 YYNGEE. The CDR3 is 18 residues long. CDR3 sequence reads: CASSFTSSTRVGNSPLHF. CDR3 nucleotide sequence: TGTGCCAGCAGCTTTACTTCCTCCACCCGGGTCGGTAATTCACCCCTCCACTTT.

The chain joins TRBV19 to TRBJ2-7, with TRBD2 matching over 12 bases. The germline V gene encodes CDR1 LNHDA and CDR2 SQIVND (reference sequence). This CDR3 is built from 18 residues. The V segment lost 2 bases and the J segment 0 bases; nucleotides outside the gene matches: 8. The CDR3 sequence: CASSISTSGGTNSYEQYF. The CDR3 nucleotides read TGTGCCAGTAGTATATCTACTAGCGGGGGGACGAACTCCTACGAGCAGTACTTC.

The rearrangement joins TRBV5-1 to TRBJ2-5, with 9 bases matching TRBD1. Germline CDR1 SGHRS, CDR2 YFSETQ. The CDR3 extends over 15 amino acids. The V gene end was trimmed by 4 bases and the J gene end by 5 bases; junction bases not matched to a gene: 9. CDR3 in amino acids: CASSTTRTGDETQYF. The CDR3 DNA sequence: TGCGCCAGCAGCACCACACGGACAGGGGACGAGACCCAGTACTTC.

V is TRBV12-5 and J is TRBJ1-1, with 7 bases aligning to TRBD1. The V segment lost 5 bases and the J segment 4 bases; nucleotides outside the gene matches: 7. The germline V gene has CDR1 LGHNT and CDR2 FRNRAP. CDR3 length equals 14 residues. The CDR3, as DNA: TGTGCTAGTGGTCCGGGACAGTGGGGCACTGAAGCTTTCTTT. This encodes CASGPGQWGTEAFF.

V and J are TRBV27 and TRBJ1-6; D is undetermined. Germline values: CDR1 MNHEY, CDR2 SMNVEV (reference sequence). The V end was cut by 3 bases, the J end by 4 bases, with 10 bases between. This CDR3 has 15 residues. CDR3 sequence: CASSFSQDYNSPLHF. CDR3 in DNA: TGTGCCAGCAGTTTTTCCCAGGATTATAATTCACCCCTCCACTTT.

The chain joins TRBV15 to TRBJ2-7; weak D call: TRBD1 (5 bases). CDR1 is LNHNV and CDR2 is YYDKDF in the germline V gene (reference sequence). This CDR3 is built from 14 residues. V lost 0 bases, J lost 3 bases, and 9 bases lay in between. Written as DNA, the CDR3 is TGTGCCACCAGCAGAGATCGCCAGGGCTACGAGCAGTACTTC. Protein: CATSRDRQGYEQYF.

This clone was recorded once. V is TRBV20-1 and J is TRBJ1-1; D possibly corresponds to TRBD1 (6 bases). This CDR3 comprises 14 residues. Trimming removed 3 bases from V and 4 bases from J, with 15 bases in between. Germline CDR1 is DFQATT and CDR2 is SNEGSKA (reference sequence). CDR3 region: CSASRAGQGTEAFF. The CDR3 DNA is TGCAGTGCTAGTCGGGCGGGACAAGGCACTGAAGCTTTCTTT.

The sample holds one count of this clone. This chain joins TRBV9 and TRBJ1-1, with D perhaps TRBD1 (5 bases). V lost 3 bases and J lost 3, with 24 bases in between. Germline V gene lookup returns CDR1 SGDLS and CDR2 YYNGEE. The CDR3 has 18 residues. CDR3 coding DNA: TGTGCCAGCAGCGCCTCCCTCGCCGGGGGTCTCGCTGACACTGAAGCTTTCTTT. It is translated as CASSASLAGGLADTEAFF.

The chain links TRBV3-1 (or the pseudogene TRBV3-2) to TRBJ1-1; D gene ambiguous. The CDR3 runs 15 residues. V was shortened by 1 base and J by 0 bases, with 9 bases between the two germline ends. Germline CDR1 LGHDT, CDR2 YNNKEL (reference sequence). The CDR3 DNA sequence: TGTGCCAGCAGCCAAGTAAGGAAAATGAACACTGAAGCTTTCTTT. Amino acid sequence: CASSQVRKMNTEAFF.

This chain links TRBV6-5 with TRBJ1-5; 9 bases agree with TRBD1. The J segment lost 5 bases and the V segment lost 0 bases, leaving 2 bases of the junction unmatched. The CDR3 consists of 15 residues. Germline lookup yields CDR1 MNHEY and CDR2 SVGAGI. CDR3 DNA: TGTGCCAGCAGTTACTCGGGGACAGGGCATCAGCCCCAGCATTTT. Translated: CASSYSGTGHQPQHF.

The genes are TRBV4-3 and TRBJ2-1; no clear D. Trimming cost V 0 bases and J 4 bases, with 4 bases left between them. Germline CDR1 reads LGHNA; CDR2 reads YSLEER. The CDR3 sequence is 13 residues long. This CDR3 is CASSQEIYNEQFF. CDR3 in DNA: TGCGCCAGCAGCCAAGAAATTTACAATGAGCAGTTCTTC.

This CDR3 is CASRGDVAGELFF. Written as DNA, the CDR3 is TGTGCCAGCAGAGGTGATGTTGCCGGGGAGCTGTTTTTT. V and J are TRBV2 and TRBJ2-2; D is unresolved. This CDR3 has 13 amino acids. In germline, CDR1 is SNHLY, CDR2 FYNNEI. V lost 6 bases and J 6 bases, leaving 11 bases between the germline ends.

This sequence joins TRBV3-1 (or the pseudogene TRBV3-2) and TRBJ1-2; D not resolved. The CDR3 length is 12 residues. Germline V gene data show CDR1 as LGHDT and CDR2 as YNNKEL (reference sequence). Trimming left V 5 bases short and J 5 bases short, with 9 bases between. CDR3 DNA sequence: TGTGCCAGCAGCGATCGGACTTATGGCTACACCTTC. Its translation: CASSDRTYGYTF.

This clone appeared a single time. This chain connects TRBV27 to TRBJ2-7; 9 positions agree with TRBD2. Germline V lookup: CDR1 MNHEY, CDR2 SMNVEV (reference sequence). The CDR3 length is 15 residues. V trimming: 2 bases; J trimming: 4 bases; junction bases outside the gene matches: 6. CDR3: CASSLVAGGPYEQYF. Here the CDR3 DNA reads TGTGCCAGCAGTTTAGTGGCGGGGGGGCCGTACGAGCAGTACTTC.

About this clone: Other DNA sequences of this sample code for an identical CDR3. The V and J genes are TRBV7-9 and TRBJ1-1; D might be TRBD1 (5 bases). CDR1 is SEHNR and CDR2 is FQNEAQ in the germline V gene (reference sequence). The CDR3 contains 14 residues. Trimming removed 3 bases from V and 1 base from J, with 9 bases in between. CDR3 amino acids: CASSLQGTNTEAFF. In nucleotides, the CDR3 is TGTGCCAGCAGCTTGCAGGGTACGAACACTGAAGCTTTCTTT.

The J gene is TRBJ1-1, the V gene TRBV18; maybe TRBD1 (5 bases). This CDR3 has 14 amino acids. The V and J ends lost 2 bases and 0 bases respectively, with 7 bases between them. From germline, CDR1 is KGHSH and CDR2 LQKENI. The CDR3 here is CASSPGRVNTEAFF. For the CDR3, the DNA is TGTGCCAGCTCACCAGGCAGGGTGAACACTGAAGCTTTCTTT.

This clone was counted only a few times. The chain is built from TRBV5-4 and TRBJ2-1; D is unresolved. The CDR3 runs 14 residues. The V gene lost 4 bases and the J gene lost 3 bases, with 11 bases spanning the gap. Germline V lookup: CDR1 SGHNT, CDR2 YYREEE (reference sequence). Written as DNA, the CDR3 is TGTGCCAGCAGCGTGGGCAGCCTCTACAATGAGCAGTTCTTC. It translates to CASSVGSLYNEQFF.

The chain uses TRBV2 and TRBJ1-2, with 7 bases matching TRBD1. CDR3 size: 13 residues. The germline V gene has CDR1 SNHLY and CDR2 FYNNEI. Trimming at V came to 6 bases and at J to 6 bases, leaving 7 bases not matched to a gene. The CDR3 DNA follows: TGTGCCAGCAGGGGGACAGTGGAGGATGGCTACACCTTC. It specifies CASRGTVEDGYTF.

The J gene is TRBJ2-7, the V gene TRBV6-5; maybe TRBD1 (5 bases). There are 14 residues in the CDR3. V was pared by 6 bases and J by 6 bases, with 18 bases between. Per germline, CDR1 MNHEY and CDR2 SVGAGI. DNA of the CDR3: TGTGCCAGCAGAGCACAGGTTGGAGCCTTCGAGCAGTACTTC. Protein: CASRAQVGAFEQYF.